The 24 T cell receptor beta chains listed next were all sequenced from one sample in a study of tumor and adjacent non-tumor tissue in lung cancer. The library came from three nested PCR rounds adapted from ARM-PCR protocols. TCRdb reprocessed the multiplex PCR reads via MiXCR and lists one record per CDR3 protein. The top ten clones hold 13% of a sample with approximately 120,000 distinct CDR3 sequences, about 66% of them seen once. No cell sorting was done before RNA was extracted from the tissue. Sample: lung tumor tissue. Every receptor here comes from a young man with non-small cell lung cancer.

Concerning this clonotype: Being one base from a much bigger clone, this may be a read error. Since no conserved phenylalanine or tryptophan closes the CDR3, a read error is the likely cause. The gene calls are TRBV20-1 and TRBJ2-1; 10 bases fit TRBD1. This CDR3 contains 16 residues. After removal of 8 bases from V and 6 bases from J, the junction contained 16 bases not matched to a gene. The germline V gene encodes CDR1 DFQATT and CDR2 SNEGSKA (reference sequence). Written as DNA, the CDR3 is TGCAGTTCCTTGAGATTCGACAGGGGGCGCGTCAATGAGCAGTTCATC. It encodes CSSLRFDRGRVNEQFI.

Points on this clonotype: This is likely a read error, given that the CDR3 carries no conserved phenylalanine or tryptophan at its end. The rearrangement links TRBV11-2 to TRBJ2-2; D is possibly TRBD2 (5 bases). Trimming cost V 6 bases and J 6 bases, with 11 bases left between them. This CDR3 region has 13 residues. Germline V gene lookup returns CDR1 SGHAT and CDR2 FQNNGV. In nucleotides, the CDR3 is TGTGCCAGCAGTTTGATGGAGGCCGGGGAGCTGTTTTTG. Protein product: CASSLMEAGELFL.

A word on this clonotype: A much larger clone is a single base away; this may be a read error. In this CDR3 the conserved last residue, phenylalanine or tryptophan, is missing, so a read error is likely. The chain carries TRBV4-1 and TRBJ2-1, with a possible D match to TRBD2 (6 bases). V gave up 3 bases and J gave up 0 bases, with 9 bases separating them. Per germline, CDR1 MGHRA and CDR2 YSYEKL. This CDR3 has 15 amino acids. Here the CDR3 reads CASSQAGLSYNEQFV. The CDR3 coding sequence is TGCGCCAGCAGCCAGGCGGGACTCTCCTACAATGAGCAGTTCGTC.

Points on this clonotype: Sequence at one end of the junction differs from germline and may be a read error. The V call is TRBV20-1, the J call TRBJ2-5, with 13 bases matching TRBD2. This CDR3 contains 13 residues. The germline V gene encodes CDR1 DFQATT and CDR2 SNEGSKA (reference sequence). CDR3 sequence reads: CSAALAGGEAQYF. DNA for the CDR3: TGCAGTGCGGCACTAGCGGGGGGGGAGGCCCAATACTTC.

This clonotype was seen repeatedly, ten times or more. CDR3 DNA sequence: TGTGCCAGCGCCCAGGGGGAGAATCAGCCCCAGCATTTT. Encoded protein: CASAQGENQPQHF. V gene TRBV6-6 combines with J gene TRBJ1-5, with 7 bases aligning to TRBD1. V dropped 8 bases and J dropped 4; count of bases not matched to a gene: 5. CDR1 is MNHNY and CDR2 is SVGAGI in the germline V gene (reference sequence). The CDR3 is 13 amino acids.

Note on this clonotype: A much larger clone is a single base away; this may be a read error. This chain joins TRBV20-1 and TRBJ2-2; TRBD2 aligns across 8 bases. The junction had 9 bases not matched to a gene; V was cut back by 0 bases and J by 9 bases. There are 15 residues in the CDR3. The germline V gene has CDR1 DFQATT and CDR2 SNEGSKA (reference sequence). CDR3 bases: TGCAGTGCTAGAGAGGGTAGCGGGGAGGCCCGGGAGCTGTTTTTT. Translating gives CSAREGSGEARELFF.

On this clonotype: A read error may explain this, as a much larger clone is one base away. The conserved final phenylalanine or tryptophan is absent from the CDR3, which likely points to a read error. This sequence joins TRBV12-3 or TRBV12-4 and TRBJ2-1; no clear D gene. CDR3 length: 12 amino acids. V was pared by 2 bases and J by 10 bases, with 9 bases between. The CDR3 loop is CASSLLDQEQFL. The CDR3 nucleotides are TGTGCCAGCAGTTTACTAGATCAGGAGCAGTTCTTA.

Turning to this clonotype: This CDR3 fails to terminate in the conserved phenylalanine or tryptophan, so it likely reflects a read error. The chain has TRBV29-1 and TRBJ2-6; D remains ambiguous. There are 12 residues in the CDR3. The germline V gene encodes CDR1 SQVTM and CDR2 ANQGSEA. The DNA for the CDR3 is TGCAACGTTGAGGCTGGGGCCAACGTCCTGACTTAC. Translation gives CNVEAGANVLTY.

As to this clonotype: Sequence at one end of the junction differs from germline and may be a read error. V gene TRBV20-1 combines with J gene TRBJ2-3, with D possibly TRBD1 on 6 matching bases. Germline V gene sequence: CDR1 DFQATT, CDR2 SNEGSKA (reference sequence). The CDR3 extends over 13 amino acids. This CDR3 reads CSVRGWTADTQYF. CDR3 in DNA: TGCAGTGTTAGAGGGTGGACAGCAGATACGCAGTATTTT.

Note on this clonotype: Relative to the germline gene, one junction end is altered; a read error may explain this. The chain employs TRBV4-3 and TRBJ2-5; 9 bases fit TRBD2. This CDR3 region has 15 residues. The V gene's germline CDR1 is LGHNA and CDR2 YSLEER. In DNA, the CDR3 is TGCGCCAGCAGCCAAGGGCTAGCGGGGAGGGAAACCCATTACTTC. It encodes CASSQGLAGRETHYF.

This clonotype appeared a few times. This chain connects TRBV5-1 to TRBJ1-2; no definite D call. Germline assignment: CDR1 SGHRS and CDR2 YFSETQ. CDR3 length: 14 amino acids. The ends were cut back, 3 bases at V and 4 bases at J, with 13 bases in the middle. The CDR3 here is CASSWADPRYGYTF. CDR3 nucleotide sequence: TGCGCCAGCAGCTGGGCGGATCCACGCTATGGCTACACCTTC.

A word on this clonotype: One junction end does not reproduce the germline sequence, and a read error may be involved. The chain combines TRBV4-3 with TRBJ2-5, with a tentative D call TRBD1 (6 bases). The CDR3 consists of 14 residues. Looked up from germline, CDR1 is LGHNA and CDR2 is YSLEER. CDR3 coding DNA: TGCGCCAGCAACCAAGTCTCGGGACAAGCGACCCAGTACTTC. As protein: CASNQVSGQATQYF.

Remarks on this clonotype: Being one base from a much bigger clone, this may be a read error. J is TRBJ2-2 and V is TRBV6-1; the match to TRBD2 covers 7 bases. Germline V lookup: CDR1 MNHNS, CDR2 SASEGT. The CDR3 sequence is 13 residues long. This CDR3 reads CASKAGDTRELFF. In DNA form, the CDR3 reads TGTGCCAGCAAGGCGGGAGACACCAGGGAGCTGTTTTTT.

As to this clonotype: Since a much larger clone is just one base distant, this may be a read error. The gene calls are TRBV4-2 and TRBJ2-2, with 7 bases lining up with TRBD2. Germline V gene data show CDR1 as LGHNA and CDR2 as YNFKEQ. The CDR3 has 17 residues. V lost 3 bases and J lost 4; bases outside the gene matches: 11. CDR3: CASSHLGEGMGTGELFF. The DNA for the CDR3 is TGTGCCAGCAGCCACCTAGGGGAGGGAATGGGCACCGGGGAGCTGTTTTTT.

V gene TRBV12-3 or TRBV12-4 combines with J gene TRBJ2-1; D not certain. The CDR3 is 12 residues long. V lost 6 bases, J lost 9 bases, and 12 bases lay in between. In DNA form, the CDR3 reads TGTGCCAGCAGAAACAGCACGACTGAGCAGTTCTTC. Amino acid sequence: CASRNSTTEQFF.

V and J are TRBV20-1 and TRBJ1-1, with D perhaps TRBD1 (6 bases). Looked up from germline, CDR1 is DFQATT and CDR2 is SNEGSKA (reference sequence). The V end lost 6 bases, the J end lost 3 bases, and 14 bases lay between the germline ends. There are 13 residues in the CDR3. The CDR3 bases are TGCAGTGCCAGGGCGAGGGGGTACACTGAAGCTTTCTTT. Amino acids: CSARARGYTEAFF.

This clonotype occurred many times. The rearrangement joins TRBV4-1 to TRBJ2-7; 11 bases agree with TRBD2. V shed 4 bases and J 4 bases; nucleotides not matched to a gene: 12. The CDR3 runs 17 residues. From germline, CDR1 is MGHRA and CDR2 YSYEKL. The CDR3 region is CASSLGARLAGSYEQYF. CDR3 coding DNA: TGCGCCAGCAGCCTTGGGGCGAGACTAGCGGGGTCGTACGAGCAGTACTTC.

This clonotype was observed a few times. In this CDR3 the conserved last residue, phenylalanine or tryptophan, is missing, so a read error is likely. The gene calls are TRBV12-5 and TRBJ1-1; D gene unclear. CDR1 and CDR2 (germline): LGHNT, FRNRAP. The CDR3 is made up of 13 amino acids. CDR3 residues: CATRGESNTEAFS. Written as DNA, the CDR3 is TGTGCTACCCGGGGAGAGTCCAACACTGAGGCTTTCTCT.

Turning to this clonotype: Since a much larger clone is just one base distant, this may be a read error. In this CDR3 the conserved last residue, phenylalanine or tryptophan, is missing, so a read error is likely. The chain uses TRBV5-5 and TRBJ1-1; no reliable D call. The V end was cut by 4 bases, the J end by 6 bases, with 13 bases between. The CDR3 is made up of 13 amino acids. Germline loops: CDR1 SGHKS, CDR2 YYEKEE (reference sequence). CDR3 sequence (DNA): TGTGCCAGCAGCATCCTCTTCCAATCTGAAGCTTTCCTT. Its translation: CASSILFQSEAFL.

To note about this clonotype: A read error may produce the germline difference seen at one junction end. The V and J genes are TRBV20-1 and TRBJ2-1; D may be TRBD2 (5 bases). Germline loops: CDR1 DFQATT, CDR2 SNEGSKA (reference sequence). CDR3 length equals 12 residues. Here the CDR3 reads CSARIDYSEQSF. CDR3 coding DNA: TGCAGTGCTAGAATCGACTACAGTGAGCAGTCCTTC.

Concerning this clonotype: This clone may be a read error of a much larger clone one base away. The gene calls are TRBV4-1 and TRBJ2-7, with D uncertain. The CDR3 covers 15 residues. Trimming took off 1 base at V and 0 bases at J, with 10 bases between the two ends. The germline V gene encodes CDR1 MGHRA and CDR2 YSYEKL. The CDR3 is CASSQAGLSSYEQYF. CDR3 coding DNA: TGCGCCAGCAGCCAAGCAGGATTGAGCTCCTACGAGCAGTACTTC.

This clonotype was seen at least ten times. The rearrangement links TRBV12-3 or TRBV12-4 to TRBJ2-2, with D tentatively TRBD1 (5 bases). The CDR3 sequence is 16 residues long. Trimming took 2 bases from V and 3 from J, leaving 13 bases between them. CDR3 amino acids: CASSLSYRSDTGELFF. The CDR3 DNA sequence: TGTGCCAGCAGTTTATCCTACAGGTCCGACACCGGGGAGCTGTTTTTT.

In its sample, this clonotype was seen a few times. CDR3 nucleotide sequence: TGTGCCAGCAGCCCACGGTTAATCTACGAGCAGTACTTC. It yields the protein CASSPRLIYEQYF. The V call is TRBV11-2, the J call TRBJ2-7, with D uncertain. The germline V gene encodes CDR1 SGHAT and CDR2 FQNNGV. The V gene lost 5 bases and the J gene lost 3 bases, with 11 bases spanning the gap. The CDR3 is 13 amino acids.

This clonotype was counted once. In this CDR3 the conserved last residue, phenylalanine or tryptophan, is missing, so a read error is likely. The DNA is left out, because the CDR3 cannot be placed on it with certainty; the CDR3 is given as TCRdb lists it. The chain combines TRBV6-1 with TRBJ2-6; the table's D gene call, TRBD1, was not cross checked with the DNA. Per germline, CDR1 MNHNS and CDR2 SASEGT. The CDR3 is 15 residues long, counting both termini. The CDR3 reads CASSETGDGANVLTI.